A selection of T cell receptor beta chains follows, all from one sample in a study of blood T cell repertoires in COVID-19. Profiling relied on immunoSEQ multiplex PCR, and the TCRdb table lists in-frame clones only, not all of them. The table records 150,000 to 190,000 clones, 84% of them present only once. The source material was peripheral blood. The receptors originated from a woman in her forties or fifties with acute or convalescent COVID-19. Each CDR3 is given with its conserved first and last residue. A D gene is named only where the DNA matches it firmly. Part of the rows lack a size; the others show once, few, many or a class for expanded clones.

v_call	j_call	clone_size	d_call	cdr3_aa	cdr3_nt
TRBV6-2/TRBV6-3	TRBJ1-2	NA	NA	CASSYSGLPQGLDYGYTF	TGTGCCAGCAGTTACTCGGGCCTGCCTCAGGGCCTTGACTATGGCTACACCTTC
TRBV15	TRBJ1-4	few	NA	CATSRRTGSNEKLFF	TGTGCCACCAGCAGACGTACAGGATCTAATGAAAAACTGTTTTTT
TRBV19	TRBJ2-1	NA	NA	CASSIWGGVARYNEQFF	TGTGCCAGTAGTATATGGGGTGGGGTAGCGAGGTACAATGAGCAGTTCTTC
TRBV7-8	TRBJ2-7	NA	TRBD2	CASSLIASGVSYEQYF	TGTGCCAGCAGCTTAATAGCTAGCGGGGTCTCCTACGAGCAGTACTTC
TRBV2	TRBJ1-1	NA	TRBD1	CASSSGQGTEAFF	TGTGCCAGCAGTTCGGGACAGGGGACTGAAGCTTTCTTT
TRBV5-1	TRBJ1-2	NA	TRBD1	CASSLEGGQGYGYTF	TGCGCCAGCAGCTTGGAGGGGGGACAGGGCTATGGCTACACCTTC
TRBV4-2	TRBJ2-1	once	TRBD1	CASSQEHRGYVDEQFF	TGTGCCAGCAGCCAAGAGCACAGGGGATATGTGGATGAGCAGTTCTTC
TRBV28	TRBJ1-5	NA	NA	CASSGDGSNQPQHF	TGTGCCAGCAGTGGAGACGGGAGCAATCAGCCCCAGCATTTT
TRBV5-5	TRBJ2-5	few	TRBD2	CASSLVPGLAGEETQYF	TGTGCCAGCAGCTTAGTCCCGGGACTAGCGGGGGAAGAGACCCAGTACTTC
TRBV4-1	TRBJ2-3	NA	NA	CASTEVSRPDTQYF	TGCGCCAGCACAGAAGTCTCTAGGCCAGATACGCAGTATTTT
TRBV4-3	TRBJ1-2	NA	NA	CASSQDRGNYGYTF	TGCGCCAGCAGCCAAGATAGGGGTAACTATGGCTACACCTTC
TRBV19	TRBJ1-2	NA	NA	CASNGQLQGYTF	TGTGCCAGCAACGGACAGCTTCAAGGCTACACCTTC
TRBV7-2	TRBJ1-3	NA	TRBD1	CASSLSTQTGSPSGNTIYF	TGTGCCAGCAGCTTAAGTACCCAGACAGGGAGCCCCTCTGGAAACACCATATATTTT
TRBV5-4	TRBJ2-5	NA	TRBD2	CASRLAGGRETQYF	TGTGCCAGCAGACTAGCGGGAGGGCGGGAGACCCAGTACTTC
TRBV15	TRBJ2-2	NA	NA	CATSRDRVSTGELFF	TGTGCCACCAGCAGAGATCGGGTCTCGACCGGGGAGCTGTTTTTT
TRBV25-1	TRBJ1-5	NA	TRBD1	CASSETGARAPQHF	TGTGCCAGCAGTGAGACAGGGGCGAGGGCGCCCCAGCATTTT
TRBV15	TRBJ1-5	NA	NA	CATSRESGYNQPQHF	TGTGCCACCAGCAGAGAGTCAGGGTATAATCAGCCCCAGCATTTT
TRBV4-3	TRBJ1-2	once	TRBD1	CASSVSGQKNGYTF	TGCGCCAGCAGCGTCTCGGGACAGAAAAATGGCTACACCTTC
TRBV2	TRBJ2-3	NA	TRBD1	CASSDKWLIRGQGKSTDTQYF	TGTGCCAGCAGTGATAAGTGGCTGATTCGCGGACAGGGGAAAAGCACAGATACGCAGTATTTT
TRBV6-5	TRBJ1-2	NA	NA	CASSTRGGSGYTF	TGTGCCAGCAGTACCCGGGGGGGCAGTGGCTACACCTTC
TRBV11-2	TRBJ2-5	NA	TRBD2	CASSLGRAGEETQYF	TGTGCCAGCAGCTTAGGGCGGGCGGGAGAGGAGACCCAGTACTTC
TRBV27	TRBJ2-7	NA	NA	CASSSAYEQYF	TGTGCCAGCAGTTCCGCCTACGAGCAGTACTTC
TRBV29-1	TRBJ2-1	NA	TRBD2	CSGNSGVAYNEQFF	TGCAGCGGGAATAGCGGGGTGGCCTACAATGAGCAGTTCTTC
TRBV10-2	TRBJ2-3	NA	TRBD2	CASSAPTGGATDTQYF	TGCGCCAGCAGTGCCCCGACCGGGGGGGCCACAGATACGCAGTATTTT
TRBV5-4	TRBJ2-3	NA	TRBD2	CASSRPGLEGFTDTQYF	TGTGCCAGCAGCCGACCCGGACTAGAAGGTTTCACAGATACGCAGTATTTT
TRBV6-2/TRBV6-3	TRBJ1-2	NA	NA	CASSNWDIEDTF	TGTGCCAGCAGTAACTGGGACATCGAAGACACCTTC
TRBV9	TRBJ2-3	once	NA	CASSVATAGSGTDTQYF	TGTGCCAGCAGCGTAGCTACGGCGGGATCGGGCACAGATACGCAGTATTTT
TRBV7-7	TRBJ2-3	NA	TRBD2	CASSRTSDRTDTQYF	TGTGCCAGCAGCCGTACTAGCGATCGCACAGATACGCAGTATTTT
TRBV29-1	TRBJ2-1	NA	TRBD2	CSKSYGLAGEFYNEQFF	TGCAGCAAAAGTTACGGACTAGCGGGAGAGTTTTACAATGAGCAGTTCTTC
TRBV27	TRBJ2-5	few	TRBD2	CASSLSGLAGETQYF	TGTGCCAGCAGTTTATCCGGACTAGCGGGAGAGACCCAGTACTTC
TRBV25-1	TRBJ1-5	NA	TRBD1	CASSQTGSNQPQHF	TGTGCCAGCAGCCAGACAGGGAGCAATCAGCCCCAGCATTTT
TRBV6-1	TRBJ1-2	NA	NA	CASSESYVGGHYGYTF	TGTGCCAGCAGTGAATCCTACGTAGGGGGACACTATGGCTACACCTTC
TRBV3-1/TRBV3-2	TRBJ1-2	NA	TRBD1	CASSSRQGSGYGYTF	TGTGCCAGCAGCTCTCGACAGGGCAGTGGATATGGCTACACCTTC
TRBV20-1	TRBJ2-1	NA	NA	CSASVILSSYNEQFF	TGCAGTGCTAGTGTTATATTGAGCTCCTACAATGAGCAGTTCTTC
TRBV6-5	TRBJ2-1	NA	NA	CASTADSAYSFEQFF	TGTGCCAGCACCGCTGACTCCGCGTATTCGTTTGAGCAGTTCTTC
TRBV7-8	TRBJ1-1	NA	TRBD1	CASSQYELHRGGAFF	TGTGCCAGCAGCCAATACGAACTACACAGGGGAGGAGCTTTCTTT
TRBV10-2	TRBJ2-1	NA	NA	CASSESGPLQQFF	TGCGCCAGCAGTGAGTCGGGGCCGTTGCAGCAGTTCTTC
TRBV6-2/TRBV6-3	TRBJ1-2	few	TRBD1	CASSRATGLHGYTF	TGTGCCAGCAGCCGCGCGACAGGGCTCCATGGCTACACCTTC
TRBV9	TRBJ1-3	NA	TRBD1	CASSVATGPSGNTIYF	TGTGCCAGCAGCGTAGCGACAGGGCCATCTGGAAACACCATATATTTT
TRBV3-1/TRBV3-2	TRBJ2-3	NA	TRBD1	CASSQDLIGQGTAYADTQYF	TGTGCCAGCAGCCAAGATCTTATAGGACAGGGAACGGCCTACGCTGATACGCAGTATTTT
TRBV25-1	TRBJ2-1	NA	NA	CASSEGPEQFF	TGTGCCAGCAGTGAAGGGCCCGAGCAGTTCTTC
TRBV5-1	TRBJ2-1	NA	NA	CASSLGELYNEQFF	TGCGCCAGCAGCTTGGGTGAACTATACAATGAGCAGTTCTTC
TRBV20-1	TRBJ1-2	NA	NA	CSASWQPRGYGYTF	TGCAGTGCTAGTTGGCAGCCCAGGGGCTATGGCTACACCTTC
TRBV18	TRBJ1-5	NA	NA	CASSPNTGRGDQPQHF	TGTGCCAGCTCCCCAAATACAGGGCGGGGGGATCAGCCCCAGCATTTT
TRBV9	TRBJ2-7	NA	NA	CASSVGIGGSSYEQYF	TGTGCCAGCAGCGTAGGAATCGGAGGGAGCTCCTACGAGCAGTACTTC
TRBV19	TRBJ1-2	NA	TRBD1	CASSINRGIYGYTF	TGTGCCAGTAGTATCAACAGGGGCATCTATGGCTACACCTTC
TRBV7-3	TRBJ1-1	once	NA	CASSLFTDTEAFF	TGTGCCAGCAGCTTATTTACAGACACTGAAGCTTTCTTT
TRBV7-2	TRBJ2-7	NA	TRBD2	CASSLASGGAKTYEQYF	TGTGCCAGCAGCTTAGCTAGCGGGGGGGCCAAAACCTACGAGCAGTACTTC
TRBV5-4	TRBJ2-5	NA	TRBD2	CASSGLAGTGNQETQYF	TGTGCCAGCTCGGGACTAGCGGGAACAGGGAACCAAGAGACCCAGTACTTC
TRBV5-4	TRBJ2-3	NA	TRBD2	CASSSNSGSGADTQYF	TGTGCCAGCAGCTCAAATAGCGGGAGTGGGGCAGATACGCAGTATTTT
TRBV27	TRBJ1-2	few	TRBD1	CASSWTGGMGYTF	TGTGCCAGCAGCTGGACAGGGGGGATGGGCTACACCTTC
TRBV6-5	TRBJ1-4	NA	TRBD1	CASSYGTGANEKLFF	TGTGCCAGCAGTTACGGGACAGGTGCTAATGAAAAACTGTTTTTT
TRBV19	TRBJ2-1	NA	NA	CASSSRGAAGHYNEQFF	TGTGCCAGTAGTAGCCGAGGGGCAGCGGGACACTACAATGAGCAGTTCTTC
TRBV4-3	TRBJ2-1	NA	NA	CASSQDGGRYNEQFF	TGCGCCAGCAGCCAAGACGGTGGTCGGTACAATGAGCAGTTCTTC
TRBV29-1	TRBJ1-2	NA	NA	CSGGQEPYDYTF	TGCAGCGGGGGGCAGGAACCCTATGACTACACCTTC
TRBV9	TRBJ2-3	NA	TRBD1	CASSARTGGLGDTQYF	TGTGCCAGCAGCGCCCGGACAGGTGGTTTAGGGGATACGCAGTATTTT
TRBV9	TRBJ1-2	NA	NA	CASTKTANYGYTF	TGTGCCAGCACCAAGACAGCTAACTATGGCTACACCTTC